This T cell receptor beta chain was retrieved from a study of OX40 agonist ivuxolimab in advanced cancers. Across the whole study: Earlier treatment with anti-PD-1, anti-PD-L1 or anti-CTLA-4 was permitted, and around 43% had received some.

The CDR3 consists of 13 residues. The V end lost 8 bases, the J end lost 2 bases, and 13 bases lay between the germline ends. Germline V CDR1 and CDR2: MDHEN, SYDVKM. Profiled with immunoSEQ multiplex PCR; TCRdb holds only in-frame clones, not every one. Found here are 130,000 or so clones, 75% to 95% of them singletons; the top ten hold around 0.99%. This TCR came from an adult with an advanced solid tumor such as melanoma, head and neck, liver or kidney cancer. The chain carries TRBV28 and TRBJ2-7; possibly TRBD1 for D (6 bases). Sample: CD4+ or CD8+ T cells sorted from blood, taken in a trial of the OX40 agonist ivuxolimab. This CDR3 is CASLGQPTYEQYF. CDR3 sequence (DNA): TGTGCCAGCCTAGGACAGCCGACCTACGAGCAGTACTTC.